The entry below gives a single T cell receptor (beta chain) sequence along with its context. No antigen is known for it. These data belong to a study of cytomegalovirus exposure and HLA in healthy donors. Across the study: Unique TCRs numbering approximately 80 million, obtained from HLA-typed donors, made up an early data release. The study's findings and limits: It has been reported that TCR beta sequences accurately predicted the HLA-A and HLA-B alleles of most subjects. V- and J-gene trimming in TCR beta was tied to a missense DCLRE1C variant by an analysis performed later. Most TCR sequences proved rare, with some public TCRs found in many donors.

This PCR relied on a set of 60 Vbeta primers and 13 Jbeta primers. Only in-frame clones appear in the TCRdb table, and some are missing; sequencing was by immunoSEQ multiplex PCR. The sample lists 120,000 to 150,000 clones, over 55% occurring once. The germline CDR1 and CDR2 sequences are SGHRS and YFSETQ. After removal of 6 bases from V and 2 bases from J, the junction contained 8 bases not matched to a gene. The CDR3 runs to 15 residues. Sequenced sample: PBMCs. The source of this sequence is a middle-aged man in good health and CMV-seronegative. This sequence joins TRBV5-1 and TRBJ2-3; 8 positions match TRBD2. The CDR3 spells CASTGGAQHTDTQYF. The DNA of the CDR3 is TGCGCCAGCACCGGGGGGGCGCAGCACACAGATACGCAGTATTTT.